Listed below are T cell receptor beta chains from one sample, sequenced in a study of response to subunit inactivated influenza vaccine. TCRdb called the RT-PCR reads again in MiXCR, with one record for every CDR3 protein. The table records 650,000 to 800,000 distinct CDR3 sequences, approximately 15% of them present only once. This material consisted of PBMCs from blood, taken roughly 2 weeks before vaccination. The receptors originated from a man aged 45 to 65 who received an inactivated influenza vaccine. The CDR3 runs from the conserved cysteine through the conserved F or W. D genes are given only for firm matches. Clone sizes are given selectively: once, few, many, or a class where the clone is expanded.

v_gene: TRBV9
abundance: .
d_gene: TRBD2
j_gene: TRBJ2-5
CDR3nt: TGTGCCAGCAGCGTAAGACTAGCGGGAGATCAGTACTTC
CDR3aa: CASSVRLAGDQYF

v_gene: TRBV9
abundance: .
d_gene: .
j_gene: TRBJ1-4
CDR3nt: TGTGCCAGCAGCGTAGCTACAGGCACGGGAGAAAAACTGTTTTTT
CDR3aa: CASSVATGTGEKLFF

v_gene: TRBV11-2
abundance: few
d_gene: TRBD2
j_gene: TRBJ2-2
CDR3nt: TGTGCCAGCAGTCTCATCCAGGGACTAGGGAACACCGGGGAGCTGTTTTTT
CDR3aa: CASSLIQGLGNTGELFF

v_gene: TRBV6-5
abundance: many
d_gene: TRBD2
j_gene: TRBJ2-2
CDR3nt: TGTGCCAGCAGTTACTCGTCGACTAGCGGGAGTGTACACGGGGAGCTGTTTTTT
CDR3aa: CASSYSSTSGSVHGELFF

v_gene: TRBV20-1
abundance: few
d_gene: TRBD1
j_gene: TRBJ1-1
CDR3nt: TGCAGTGCTAGGGGGACAGGGAATTTAATGAACACTGAAGCTTTCTTT
CDR3aa: CSARGTGNLMNTEAFF

v_gene: TRBV10-1
abundance: few
d_gene: .
j_gene: TRBJ2-7
CDR3nt: TGCGCCAGCAGTGCCGGACAGGAGCGGGAGAAGCAGTACTTC
CDR3aa: CASSAGQEREKQYF

v_gene: TRBV27
abundance: .
d_gene: .
j_gene: TRBJ1-6
CDR3nt: TGTGCCAGCAGACTAGGGGCAGGAATTGATTCACCCCTCCACTTT
CDR3aa: CASRLGAGIDSPLHF

v_gene: TRBV20-1
abundance: few
d_gene: TRBD1
j_gene: TRBJ1-4
CDR3nt: TGCAGTGCTAGAGATCGACAGGGAGCAACTAATGAAAAACTGTTTTTT
CDR3aa: CSARDRQGATNEKLFF

v_gene: TRBV6-2/TRBV6-3
abundance: few
d_gene: .
j_gene: TRBJ1-5
CDR3nt: TGTGCCAGCAGTTATTACTCGGAGGGGACCGGCCAGCCCCAGCATTTT
CDR3aa: CASSYYSEGTGQPQHF

v_gene: TRBV28
abundance: many
d_gene: TRBD1
j_gene: TRBJ2-1
CDR3nt: TGTGCCAGCAGTTTAATTGACAGGGCGGCCTACAATGAGCAGTTCTTC
CDR3aa: CASSLIDRAAYNEQFF

v_gene: TRBV9
abundance: few
d_gene: .
j_gene: TRBJ2-3
CDR3nt: TGTGCCAGCAGCGTAAGCAGGGTTGGAGATACGCAGTATTTT
CDR3aa: CASSVSRVGDTQYF

v_gene: TRBV10-2
abundance: few
d_gene: .
j_gene: TRBJ1-2
CDR3nt: TGCGCCAGCAGGGATACCCATGGCTACACCTTC
CDR3aa: CASRDTHGYTF